This T cell receptor beta chain was recorded in a study of response to subunit inactivated influenza vaccine. The germline V and J ends were trimmed by 4 bases and 2 bases, with 20 bases remaining between them. This CDR3 has 17 amino acids. CDR1 and CDR2 (germline): LGHDT, YNNKEL (reference sequence). TCRdb used MiXCR to reprocess the RT-PCR reads, holding one entry per CDR3 protein. The table records over 450,000 distinct CDR3 sequences, 10% to 15% of them present only once. This TCR came from a man aged 50-60 years who received an inactivated influenza vaccine. The V call is TRBV3-1, the J call TRBJ2-5; D may be TRBD1 (6 bases). Sequences were derived from PBMCs from blood, sampled roughly 6 weeks after vaccination. The CDR3 is CASSRSPGQKVQETQYF. Here the CDR3 DNA reads TGTGCCAGCAGCCGCTCGCCCGGACAGAAGGTGCAAGAGACCCAGTACTTC.